This TCR beta chain was recorded in a study of T cell responses to AZD1222 COVID-19 vaccine. Study as a whole: Second-dose recipients at about 4 or about 12 weeks were treated as one pooled group. Study results and limitations: AZD1222 recipients seropositive at baseline numbered only six. Donors were mostly white British, more females; clonal diversity possibly underestimated. Spike was spanned by vaccine-associated CD4 TCRs, with dominance at 160-218 and 743-854.

Per the germline V gene, CDR1 is KGHSH and CDR2 is LQKENI. The ends were cut back, 3 bases at V and 4 bases at J, with 15 bases in the middle. This CDR3 is built from 15 residues. Clones were read by immunoSEQ multiplex PCR, and TCRdb kept only the in-frame ones, dropping some. The sample consists of some 170,000 clones, 90% to 95% of them appearing once. Notes on this clone: Its antigen is unidentified.

The J gene is TRBJ1-1, the V gene TRBV18, with D maybe TRBD1 (5 bases). This TCR was recovered from an adult in good health. Sequencing was performed on peripheral blood, taken on day 0 of AZD1222 vaccination. CDR3 sequence (DNA): TGTGCCAGCTCACCGGGGGAGGCGGCAGTCACTGAAGCTTTCTTT. Amino acids: CASSPGEAAVTEAFF.